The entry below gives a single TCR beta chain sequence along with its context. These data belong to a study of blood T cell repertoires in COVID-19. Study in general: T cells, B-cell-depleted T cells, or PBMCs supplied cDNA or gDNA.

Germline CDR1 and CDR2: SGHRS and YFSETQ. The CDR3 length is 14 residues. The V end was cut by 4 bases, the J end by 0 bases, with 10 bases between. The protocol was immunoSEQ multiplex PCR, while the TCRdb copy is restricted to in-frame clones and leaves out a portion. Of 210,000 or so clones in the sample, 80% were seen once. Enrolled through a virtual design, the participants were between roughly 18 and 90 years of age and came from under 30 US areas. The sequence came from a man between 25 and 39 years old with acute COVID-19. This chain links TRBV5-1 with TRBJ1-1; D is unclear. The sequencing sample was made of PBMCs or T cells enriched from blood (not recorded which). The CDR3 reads CASSLPPMNTEAFF. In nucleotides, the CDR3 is TGCGCCAGCAGCCTACCCCCAATGAACACTGAAGCTTTCTTT.